The T cell receptor (beta chain) described here comes from a study of post-analysis software for immune sequencing data. Study results and limitations: Normalized Chao1 diversity in multiple sclerosis patients fell significantly below that of controls. In patients, TRBV5-6, TRBV5-1 and TRBV20-1 belonged to four or five TRBV segments found more frequently than in controls.

This clonotype was seen ten or more times. Its antigen is unknown. Germline V gene data show CDR1 as SQVTM and CDR2 as ANQGSEA. The CDR3 is 13 amino acids. The V end lost 4 bases, the J end lost 3 bases, and 13 bases lay between the germline ends. Unique-molecular-identifier-tagged TCR beta cDNA libraries were used. TCRdb fed the PCR reads into MiXCR, producing one record per CDR3 protein. The repertoire consists of about 180,000 distinct CDR3 sequences, with around 30% occurring once and the leading ten covering approximately 1.5%. Sample: blood. The V call is TRBV29-1, the J call TRBJ2-7, with TRBD2 as a possible D gene (6 bases). The sequence came from a girl aged 10-17 years with multiple sclerosis. CDR3 amino acids: CSVVAGGLYEQYF. For the CDR3, the DNA is TGCAGCGTTGTTGCTGGAGGGCTCTACGAGCAGTACTTC.